Each of the 3 T cell receptor beta chains below was sequenced from the same sample in a study of cytomegalovirus exposure and HLA in healthy donors. Clones were sequenced by immunoSEQ multiplex PCR, and TCRdb holds only the in-frame ones, with some missing. The data hold about 65,000 clones, with 90% to 95% observed a single time. Sample: PBMCs. These receptors were collected from a woman between 18 and 29 years old in good health and CMV-seronegative.

In nucleotides, the CDR3 is TGCAGTGCTGGACAGTCAGGAGAGCAGTACTTC. Its protein is CSAGQSGEQYF. The chain is built from TRBV20-1 and TRBJ2-7; tentative D call: TRBD1 (6 bases). In germline, CDR1 is DFQATT, CDR2 SNEGSKA (reference sequence). The CDR3 spans 11 residues. Trimming cost V 5 bases and J 7 bases, with 12 bases left between them.

J is TRBJ2-5 and V is TRBV5-6; 13 nucleotides match TRBD2. Germline V gene data show CDR1 as SGHDT and CDR2 as YYEEEE. This CDR3 spans 19 amino acids. V lost 1 base to trimming and J lost 2 bases; unmatched junction nucleotides: 11. This chain's CDR3 is CASSLKRLAGGYLQETQYF. The CDR3 coding sequence is TGTGCCAGCAGCTTGAAACGACTAGCGGGAGGCTATCTACAAGAGACCCAGTACTTC.

This chain connects TRBV5-4 to TRBJ2-7; D is possibly TRBD2 (5 bases). CDR1 SGHNT and CDR2 YYREEE come from the germline V gene (reference sequence). Trimming took 6 bases from V and 1 from J, leaving 14 bases between them. There are 14 residues in the CDR3. CDR3 sequence (DNA): TGTGCCAGCAACCCTTTCGGGGATTCCTACGAGCAGTACTTC. The encoded protein is CASNPFGDSYEQYF.